This TCR beta chain was obtained from a study of cytomegalovirus exposure and HLA in healthy donors. 13 Jbeta primers and 60 Vbeta primers were used for the PCR. Data came from immunoSEQ multiplex PCR; TCRdb stores just in-frame clones and leaves some out. The data show about 190,000 clones, around 86% seen once. Trimming left V 4 bases short and J 7 bases short, with 11 bases between. This CDR3 comprises 12 residues. CDR1 and CDR2 (germline): SGHDN, FVKESK. The source is a woman aged 50 to 65 in good health and CMV-seropositive. The chain has TRBV14 and TRBJ2-7; D might be TRBD2 (5 bases). The sequenced material came from PBMCs. CDR3 sequence reads: CASSPGFREQYF. For the CDR3, the DNA is TGTGCCAGCAGCCCGGGGTTCAGGGAGCAGTACTTC.